The count of the clone carrying this TCR beta chain is one. The target antigen is unknown. This sample was taken from a study of early T cells in non-severe SARS-CoV-2 infection. Study summary: Sequencing was performed on bulk RNA from unsorted whole blood, leaving chains unpaired.

Points from the study as a whole: VDJdb matching favored anti-spike CD8 responses, missing private and CD4 specificities.

Individually, cDNA molecules had unique molecular identifiers attached to them. One entry per CDR3 protein results from TCRdb running MiXCR on the 5' RACE reads. The sample carries about 60,000 distinct CDR3 sequences, 12% recorded once. The germline V gene has CDR1 LGHNA and CDR2 YNFKEQ. V lost 4 bases and J 6 bases, leaving 11 bases between the germline ends. This CDR3 region has 13 residues. This sequence originates from an adult who was a healthcare worker with PCR-confirmed SARS-CoV-2 infection or an uninfected control (not recorded which). The chain uses TRBV4-2 and TRBJ2-3, with a possible D match to TRBD2 (6 bases). The sample taken for sequencing was whole blood. CDR3 amino acids: CASSRWRGDTQYF. CDR3 nucleotides: TGTGCCAGCAGCCGGTGGAGGGGCGATACGCAGTATTTT.